This TCR beta chain was sequenced for a study of cytotoxic CD8 clonotypes in ibrutinib-treated CLL. V was cut by 0 bases and J by 0 bases, with 12 bases left in between. The germline V gene has CDR1 SGDLS and CDR2 YYNGEE. The CDR3 has 16 amino acids. A few counts support this clone. T cells were sequenced at a targeted depth of 1 in 200,000 to 1 in 1 million. The repertoire was sequenced with immunoSEQ multiplex PCR; TCRdb's copy has only in-frame clones and lacks some. This table has fewer than 400,000 clones, roughly 67% appearing once. This receptor was identified in a human donor with chronic lymphocytic leukemia. Sequenced material: PBMCs, taken after 36 months of ibrutinib treatment. This chain connects TRBV9 to TRBJ1-1; a possible D gene is TRBD1 (5 bases). The CDR3 bases are TGTGCCAGCAGCGTAGGGGCAGGGCACATGAACACTGAAGCTTTCTTT. Protein: CASSVGAGHMNTEAFF.